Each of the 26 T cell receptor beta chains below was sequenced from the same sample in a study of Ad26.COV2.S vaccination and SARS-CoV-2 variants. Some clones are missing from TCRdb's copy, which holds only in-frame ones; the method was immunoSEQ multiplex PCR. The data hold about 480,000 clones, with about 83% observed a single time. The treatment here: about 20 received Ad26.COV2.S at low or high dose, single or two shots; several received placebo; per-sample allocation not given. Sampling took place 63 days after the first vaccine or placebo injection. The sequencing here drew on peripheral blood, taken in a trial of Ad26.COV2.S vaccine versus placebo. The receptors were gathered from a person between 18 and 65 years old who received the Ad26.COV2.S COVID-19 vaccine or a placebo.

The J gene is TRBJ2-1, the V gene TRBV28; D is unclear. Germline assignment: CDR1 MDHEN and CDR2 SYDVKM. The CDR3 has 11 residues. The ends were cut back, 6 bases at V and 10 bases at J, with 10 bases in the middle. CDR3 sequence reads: CASRTFREQFF. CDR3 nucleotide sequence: TGTGCCAGCAGGACGTTCCGGGAGCAGTTCTTC.

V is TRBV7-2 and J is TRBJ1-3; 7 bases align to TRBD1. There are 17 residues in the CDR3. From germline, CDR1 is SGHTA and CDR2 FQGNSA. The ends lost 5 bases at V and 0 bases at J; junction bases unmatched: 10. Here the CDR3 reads CASSRLGGQASGNTIYF. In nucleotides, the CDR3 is TGTGCCAGCAGCCGCCTGGGAGGACAGGCCTCTGGAAACACCATATATTTT.

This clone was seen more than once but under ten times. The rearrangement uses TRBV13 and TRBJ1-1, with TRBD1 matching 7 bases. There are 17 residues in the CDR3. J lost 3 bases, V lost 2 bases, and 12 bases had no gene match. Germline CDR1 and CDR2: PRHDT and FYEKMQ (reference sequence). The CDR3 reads CASSLRSSRGRDTEAFF. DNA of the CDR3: TGTGCCAGCAGCTTACGTTCGAGCAGGGGGAGGGACACTGAAGCTTTCTTT.

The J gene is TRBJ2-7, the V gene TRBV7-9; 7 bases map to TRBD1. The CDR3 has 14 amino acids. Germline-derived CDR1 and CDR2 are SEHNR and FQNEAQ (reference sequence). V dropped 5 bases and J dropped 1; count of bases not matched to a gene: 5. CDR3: CASSPTGPSYEQYF. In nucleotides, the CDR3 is TGTGCCAGCAGCCCGACAGGGCCATCCTACGAGCAGTACTTC. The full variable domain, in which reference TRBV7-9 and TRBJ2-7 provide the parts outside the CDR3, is DTGVSQNPRHKITKRGQNVTFRCDPISEHNRLYWYRQTLGQGPEFLTYFQNEAQLEKSRLLSDRFSAERPKGSFSTLEIQRTEQGDSAMYLCASSPTGPSYEQYFGPGTRLTVT.

The CDR3 loop reads CSSQLAVYNEQFF. CDR3 coding DNA: TGCAGCTCCCAACTAGCCGTTTACAATGAGCAGTTCTTC. The genes are TRBV29-1 and TRBJ2-1; D might be TRBD2 (6 bases). The germline gives CDR1 SQVTM, CDR2 ANQGSEA. There are 13 residues in the CDR3. Trimming left V 8 bases short and J 4 bases short, with 15 bases between.

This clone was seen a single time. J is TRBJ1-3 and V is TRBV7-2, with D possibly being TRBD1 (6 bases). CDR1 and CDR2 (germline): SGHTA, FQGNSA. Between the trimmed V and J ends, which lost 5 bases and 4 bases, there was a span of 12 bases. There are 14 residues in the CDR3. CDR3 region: CASSHGTWGNTIYF. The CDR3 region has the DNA TGTGCCAGCAGCCACGGGACATGGGGAAACACCATATATTTT.

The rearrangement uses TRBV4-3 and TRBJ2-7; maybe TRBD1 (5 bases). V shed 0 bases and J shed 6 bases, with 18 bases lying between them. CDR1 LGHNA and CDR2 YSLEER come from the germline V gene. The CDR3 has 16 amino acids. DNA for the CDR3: TGCGCCAGCAGCCAAGAGCTCTCAGGGCCTCCTCCCGAGCAGTACTTC. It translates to CASSQELSGPPPEQYF.

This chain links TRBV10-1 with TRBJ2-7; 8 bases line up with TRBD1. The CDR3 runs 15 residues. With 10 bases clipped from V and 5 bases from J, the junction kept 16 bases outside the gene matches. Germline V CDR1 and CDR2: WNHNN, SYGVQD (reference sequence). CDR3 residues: CATSTGDTYPNEQYF. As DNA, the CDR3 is TGCGCCACCTCGACAGGGGACACATACCCTAACGAGCAGTACTTC.

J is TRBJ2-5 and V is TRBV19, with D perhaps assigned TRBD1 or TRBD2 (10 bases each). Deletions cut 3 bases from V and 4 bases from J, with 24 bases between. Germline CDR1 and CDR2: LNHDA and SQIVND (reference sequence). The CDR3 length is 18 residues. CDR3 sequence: CASSMGTGASGSPETQYF. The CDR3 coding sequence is TGTGCCAGTAGTATGGGGACAGGGGCTAGCGGGAGCCCAGAGACCCAGTACTTC.

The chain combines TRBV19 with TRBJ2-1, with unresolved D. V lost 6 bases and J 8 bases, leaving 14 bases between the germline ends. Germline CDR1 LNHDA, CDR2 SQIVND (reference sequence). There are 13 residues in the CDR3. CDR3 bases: TGTGCCAGTAGGGAGACTCGCGTGGATGAGCAGTTCTTC. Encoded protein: CASRETRVDEQFF.

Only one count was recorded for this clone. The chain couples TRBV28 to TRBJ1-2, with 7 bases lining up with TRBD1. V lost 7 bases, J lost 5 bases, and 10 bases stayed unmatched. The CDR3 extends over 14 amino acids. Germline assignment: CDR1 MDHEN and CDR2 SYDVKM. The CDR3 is CASTQQGKGYGYTF. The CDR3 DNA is TGTGCCAGCACCCAACAGGGGAAAGGTTATGGCTACACCTTC.

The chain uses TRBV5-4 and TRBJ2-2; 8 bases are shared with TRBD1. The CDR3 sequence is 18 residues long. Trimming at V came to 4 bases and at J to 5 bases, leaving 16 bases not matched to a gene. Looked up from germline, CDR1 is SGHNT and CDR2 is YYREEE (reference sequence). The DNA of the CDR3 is TGTGCCAGCAGCCCCCGGCCAGGGGGCAGGGGAATTACCGGGGAGCTGTTTTTT. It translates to CASSPRPGGRGITGELFF. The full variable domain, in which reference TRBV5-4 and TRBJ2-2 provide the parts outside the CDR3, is ETGVTQSPTHLIKTRGQQVTLRCSSQSGHNTVSWYQQALGQGPQFIFQYYREEENGRGNFPPRFSGLQFPNYSSELNVNALELDDSALYLCASSPRPGGRGITGELFFGEGSRLTVL.

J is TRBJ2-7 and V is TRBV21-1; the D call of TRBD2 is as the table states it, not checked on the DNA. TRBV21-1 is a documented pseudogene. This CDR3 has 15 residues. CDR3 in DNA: TGTGCCAGCAGCAATTTGACTAGCGGGAGCCACGAGCAGTACTTC. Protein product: CASSNLTSGSHEQYF.

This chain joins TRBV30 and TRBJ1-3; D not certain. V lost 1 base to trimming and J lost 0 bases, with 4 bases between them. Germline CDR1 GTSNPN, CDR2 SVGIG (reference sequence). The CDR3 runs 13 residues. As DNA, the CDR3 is TGTGCCTGGAGTGAAAGCTCTGGAAACACCATATATTTT. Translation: CAWSESSGNTIYF.

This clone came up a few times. CDR3 protein: CASSLALWRSYGYTF. The CDR3 DNA follows: TGTGCCAGCAGCCTCGCCCTGTGGAGAAGCTATGGCTACACCTTC. V and J are TRBV7-8 and TRBJ1-2; D remains unclear. Between the trimmed V and J ends, which lost 5 bases and 4 bases, there was a span of 17 bases. CDR3 length: 15 residues. Germline lookup yields CDR1 SGHVS and CDR2 FQNEAQ.

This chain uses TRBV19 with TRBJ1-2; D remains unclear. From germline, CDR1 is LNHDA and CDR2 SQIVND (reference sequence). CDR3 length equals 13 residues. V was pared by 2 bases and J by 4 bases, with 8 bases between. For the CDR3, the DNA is TGTGCCAGTAGTATACAAGGTACCTATGGCTACACCTTC. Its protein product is CASSIQGTYGYTF.

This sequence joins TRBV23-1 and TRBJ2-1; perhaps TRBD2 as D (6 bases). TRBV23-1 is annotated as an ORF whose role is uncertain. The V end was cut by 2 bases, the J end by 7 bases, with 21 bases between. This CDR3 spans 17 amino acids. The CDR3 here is CASSQPPGRPERNEQFF. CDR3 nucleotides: TGCGCCAGCAGTCAACCCCCCGGGAGACCGGAAAGGAATGAGCAGTTCTTC.

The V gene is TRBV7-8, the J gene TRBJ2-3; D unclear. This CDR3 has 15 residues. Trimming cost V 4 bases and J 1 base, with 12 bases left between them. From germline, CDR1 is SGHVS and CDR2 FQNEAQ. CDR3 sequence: CASSSLYGGTDTQYF. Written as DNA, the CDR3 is TGTGCCAGCAGCTCACTATACGGAGGCACAGATACGCAGTATTTT.

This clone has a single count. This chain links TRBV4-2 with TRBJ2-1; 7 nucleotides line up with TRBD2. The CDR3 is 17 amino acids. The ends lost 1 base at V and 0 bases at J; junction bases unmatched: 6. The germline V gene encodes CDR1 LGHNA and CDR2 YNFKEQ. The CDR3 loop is CASSQGGGGSSYNEQFF. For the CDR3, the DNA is TGTGCCAGCAGCCAAGGTGGCGGGGGAAGCTCCTACAATGAGCAGTTCTTC.

The CDR3 DNA reads TGTGCCAGCAGCCAAAGGGCGGGACCGCAGTTCTTC. It translates to CASSQRAGPQFF. The chain couples TRBV3-1 (or the pseudogene TRBV3-2) to TRBJ2-1, with D possibly matching TRBD2 (6 bases). The CDR3 is 12 residues long. Trimming left V 2 bases short and J 12 bases short, with 11 bases between. Germline CDR1 and CDR2: LGHDT and YNNKEL (reference sequence).

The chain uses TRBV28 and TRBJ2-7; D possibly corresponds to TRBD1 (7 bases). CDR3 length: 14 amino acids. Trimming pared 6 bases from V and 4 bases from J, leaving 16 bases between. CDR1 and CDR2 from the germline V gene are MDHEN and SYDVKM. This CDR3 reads CASSARGVDYEQYF. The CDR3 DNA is TGTGCCAGCAGCGCCAGGGGGGTGGATTACGAGCAGTACTTC. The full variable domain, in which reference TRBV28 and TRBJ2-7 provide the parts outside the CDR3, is DVKVTQSSRYLVKRTGEKVFLECVQDMDHENMFWYRQDPGLGLRLIYFSYDVKMKEKGDIPEGYSVSREKKERFSLILESASTNQTSMYLCASSARGVDYEQYFGPGTRLTVT.

The CDR3 sequence is CASSRTGVEAFF. The CDR3 bases are TGTGCCAGTAGCCGGACAGGGGTTGAAGCTTTCTTT. The V gene is TRBV19, the J gene TRBJ1-1; 9 bases line up with TRBD1. This CDR3 comprises 12 residues. Looked up from germline, CDR1 is LNHDA and CDR2 is SQIVND (reference sequence). Trimming at V came to 6 bases and at J to 7 bases, leaving 3 bases not matched to a gene.

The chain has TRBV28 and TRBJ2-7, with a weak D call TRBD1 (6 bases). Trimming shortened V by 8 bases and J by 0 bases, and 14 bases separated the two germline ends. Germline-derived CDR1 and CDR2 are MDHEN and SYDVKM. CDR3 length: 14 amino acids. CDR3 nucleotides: TGTGCCAGCGCGACAGGCCCCAGCTCCTACGAGCAGTACTTC. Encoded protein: CASATGPSSYEQYF. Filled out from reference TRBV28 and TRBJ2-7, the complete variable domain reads DVKVTQSSRYLVKRTGEKVFLECVQDMDHENMFWYRQDPGLGLRLIYFSYDVKMKEKGDIPEGYSVSREKKERFSLILESASTNQTSMYLCASATGPSSYEQYFGPGTRLTVT.

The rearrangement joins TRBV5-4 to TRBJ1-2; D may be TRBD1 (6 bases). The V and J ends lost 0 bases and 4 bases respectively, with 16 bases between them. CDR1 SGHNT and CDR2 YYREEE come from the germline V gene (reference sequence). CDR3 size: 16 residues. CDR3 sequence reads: CASSLDGQTEGYGYTF. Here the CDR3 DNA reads TGTGCCAGCAGCTTGGATGGACAGACGGAGGGCTATGGCTACACCTTC.

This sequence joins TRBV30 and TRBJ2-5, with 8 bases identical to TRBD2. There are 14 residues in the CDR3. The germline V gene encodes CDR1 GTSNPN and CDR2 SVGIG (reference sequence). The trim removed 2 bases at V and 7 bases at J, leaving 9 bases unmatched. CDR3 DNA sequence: TGTGCCTGGAGTCACAGCGGGAGTTCTGGGACCCAGTACTTC. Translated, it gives CAWSHSGSSGTQYF.

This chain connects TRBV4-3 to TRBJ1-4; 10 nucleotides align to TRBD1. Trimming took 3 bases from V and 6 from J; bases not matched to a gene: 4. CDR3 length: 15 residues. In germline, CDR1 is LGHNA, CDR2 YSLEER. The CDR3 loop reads CASSQPGTGDEKLFF. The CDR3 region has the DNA TGCGCCAGCAGCCAGCCGGGGACAGGGGATGAAAAACTGTTTTTT.